The clone carrying this T cell receptor beta chain was picked up a small number of times. Its antigen is not identified. TCRdb reprocessed the reads with MiXCR, giving one entry per CDR3 protein. Among about a million distinct CDR3 sequences listed, approximately 30% were seen once. CDR3 length equals 12 residues. V dropped 8 bases and J dropped 6; count of bases not matched to a gene: 5. Germline CDR1 reads MNHEY; CDR2 reads SMNVEV (reference sequence). The data originate from a study of T cell repertoires in cytomegalovirus infection. The V call is TRBV27, the J call TRBJ2-7; the match to TRBD1 covers 9 bases. The clonotype was recovered from a human donor in good health (CMV status not recorded). Some clones in this sample may be carry-over from other donors' samples. The sequencing used cultured CD8+ T cells from PBMCs, collected from culture after CMV antigen stimulation. DNA for the CDR3: TGTGCCAGCGGACAGGGGTTCATCGAGCAGTACTTC. This encodes CASGQGFIEQYF.